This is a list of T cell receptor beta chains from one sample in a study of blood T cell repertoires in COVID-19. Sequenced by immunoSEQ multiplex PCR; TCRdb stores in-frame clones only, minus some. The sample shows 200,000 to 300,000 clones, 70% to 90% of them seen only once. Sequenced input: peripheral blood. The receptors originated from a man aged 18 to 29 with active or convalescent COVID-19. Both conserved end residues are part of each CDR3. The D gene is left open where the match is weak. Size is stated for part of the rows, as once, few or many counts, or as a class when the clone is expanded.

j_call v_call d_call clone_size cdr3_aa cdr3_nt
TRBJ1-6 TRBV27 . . CASRKDGPSSYNSPLHF TGTGCCAGCAGGAAGGATGGGCCGAGCTCCTATAATTCACCCCTCCACTTT
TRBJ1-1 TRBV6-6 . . CASSYPGESTEAFF TGTGCCAGCAGTTACCCAGGGGAAAGCACTGAAGCTTTCTTT
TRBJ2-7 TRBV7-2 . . CASSPGLGRGYEQYF TGTGCCAGCAGCCCCGGACTCGGAAGAGGGTACGAGCAGTACTTC
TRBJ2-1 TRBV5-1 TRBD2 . CASSLVAGGLRNEQFF TGCGCCAGCAGCTTAGTAGCGGGGGGCCTGAGAAATGAGCAGTTCTTC
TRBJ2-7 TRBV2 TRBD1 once CASRITGGSSYEQYF TGTGCCAGCAGGATTACAGGGGGCAGCTCCTACGAGCAGTACTTC
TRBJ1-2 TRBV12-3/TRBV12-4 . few CASSFEQSYGYTF TGTGCCAGCAGTTTCGAACAGTCATATGGCTACACCTTC
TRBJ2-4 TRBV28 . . CASSLWTGGVAKNIQYF TGTGCCAGCAGTTTGTGGACAGGAGGGGTAGCCAAAAACATTCAGTACTTC
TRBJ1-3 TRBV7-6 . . CASSLLGGAGILSGNTIYF TGTGCCAGCAGCCTACTAGGGGGGGCAGGGATTCTCTCTGGAAACACCATATATTTT
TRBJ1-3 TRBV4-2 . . CASSQEWASSGNTIYF TGTGCCAGCAGCCAAGAATGGGCGAGCTCTGGAAACACCATATATTTT
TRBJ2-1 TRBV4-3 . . CASSQDPPSFSDSNEQFF TGCGCCAGCAGCCAAGACCCACCCTCATTTTCGGACAGCAATGAGCAGTTCTTC
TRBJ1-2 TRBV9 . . CASSVGGDYYGYTF TGTGCCAGCAGCGTAGGGGGCGACTACTATGGCTACACCTTC
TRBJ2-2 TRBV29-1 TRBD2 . CSVGLAGGAAGELFF TGCAGCGTTGGACTAGCGGGAGGGGCGGCCGGGGAGCTGTTTTTT
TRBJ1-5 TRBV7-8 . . CASSAYRGVKVQPQHF TGTGCCAGCAGCGCGTATCGGGGGGTAAAAGTTCAGCCCCAGCATTTT
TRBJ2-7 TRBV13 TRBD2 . CASSLEGSGVYEQYF TGTGCCAGCAGCTTAGAGGGTAGCGGGGTATACGAGCAGTACTTC
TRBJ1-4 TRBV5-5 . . CASSPSYLSSEKLFF TGTGCCAGCAGCCCGTCTTATCTTAGTTCGGAAAAACTGTTTTTT
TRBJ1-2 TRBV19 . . CASSPMDKPYGYTF TGTGCCAGTAGTCCAATGGACAAGCCCTATGGCTACACCTTC
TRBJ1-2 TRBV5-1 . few CASSLRVGEGYTF TGCGCCAGCAGCTTGCGGGTGGGAGAGGGCTACACCTTC
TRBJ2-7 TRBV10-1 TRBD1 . CASSPGQGFDEQYF TGCGCCAGCAGCCCTGGACAGGGGTTCGACGAGCAGTACTTC
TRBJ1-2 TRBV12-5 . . CASGLVRIGRSDYGYTF TGTGCTAGTGGTTTGGTACGGATAGGGAGGTCGGACTATGGCTACACCTTC
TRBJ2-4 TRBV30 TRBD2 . CAWGTSLTLSKNIQYF TGTGCCTGGGGGACTAGCTTGACATTGTCCAAAAACATTCAGTACTTC
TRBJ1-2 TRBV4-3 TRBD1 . CASSQVTGRDYGYTF TGCGCCAGCAGCCAAGTGACAGGGAGAGACTATGGCTACACCTTC
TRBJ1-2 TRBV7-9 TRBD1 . CASTRQGDLYGYTF TGTGCCAGCACCCGACAGGGAGACCTCTATGGCTACACCTTC
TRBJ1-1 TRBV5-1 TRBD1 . CASSPGQGDTEAFF TGCGCCAGCAGCCCCGGACAGGGGGACACTGAAGCTTTCTTT